Listed below are T cell receptor beta chains from one sample, sequenced in a study of cytomegalovirus exposure and HLA in healthy donors. Clones were sequenced by immunoSEQ multiplex PCR, and TCRdb holds only the in-frame ones, with some missing. The sample carries about 270,000 clones, 72% recorded once. Sequenced: PBMCs. These receptors came from a female donor in good health and CMV-seronegative. Both conserved end residues are part of each CDR3. The order of the fields is D gene, V gene, J gene, clone size, CDR3 protein, CDR3 DNA. The D gene is left open where the match is weak. Where a row states a size, it is once, few, many or the class of an expanded clone; other rows omit it.

TRBD2	TRBV7-6	TRBJ2-1	few	CASSLSGLAGVQYNEQFF	TGTGCCAGCAGCTTATCGGGTTTAGCGGGAGTCCAATACAATGAGCAGTTCTTC
NA	TRBV14	TRBJ1-5	NA	CASSQGGDWGNQPQHF	TGTGCCAGCAGCCAAGGAGGTGACTGGGGCAATCAGCCCCAGCATTTT
NA	TRBV2	TRBJ2-3	NA	CASSPLHRVGADTQYF	TGTGCCAGCAGTCCCCTTCACAGGGTTGGAGCAGATACGCAGTATTTT
TRBD2	TRBV5-1	TRBJ2-1	few	CASSLQLAGENEQFF	TGCGCCAGCAGCTTGCAGTTAGCGGGTGAGAATGAGCAGTTCTTC
TRBD2	TRBV5-1	TRBJ2-3	NA	CASSLTSGIVDTQYF	TGCGCCAGCAGCTTGACTAGCGGGATTGTAGATACGCAGTATTTT
NA	TRBV19	TRBJ1-1	NA	CASSTVGLRAFF	TGTGCCAGTAGTACTGTAGGACTTCGAGCTTTCTTT
TRBD1	TRBV30	TRBJ1-2	NA	CAWSSGQEYGYTF	TGTGCCTGGAGCTCGGGACAGGAGTATGGCTACACCTTC
NA	TRBV7-8	TRBJ2-7	NA	CASSLGRDHEQYF	TGTGCCAGCAGTTTGGGCAGGGATCACGAGCAGTACTTC
NA	TRBV5-1	TRBJ1-1	NA	CASSSGTGNTEAFF	TGCGCCAGCAGCTCCGGGACTGGAAACACTGAAGCTTTCTTT
NA	TRBV11-3	TRBJ2-7	NA	CASKDSSYEQYF	TGTGCCAGCAAGGATAGCTCCTACGAGCAGTACTTC
TRBD1	TRBV7-9	TRBJ2-1	NA	CASSLGDSSYNEQFF	TGTGCCAGCAGCTTAGGGGACAGCTCCTACAATGAGCAGTTCTTC
TRBD2	TRBV5-1	TRBJ2-7	NA	CASRGDYPSYEQYF	TGCGCCAGCAGGGGGGACTACCCTTCGTACGAGCAGTACTTC
NA	TRBV6-5	TRBJ1-2	NA	CASSYSRTGNYGYTF	TGTGCCAGCAGTTACTCGAGGACGGGGAACTATGGCTACACCTTC
NA	TRBV7-9	TRBJ2-5	few	CASSLFERLETQYF	TGTGCCAGCAGCTTATTTGAGCGATTAGAGACCCAGTACTTC
NA	TRBV7-6	TRBJ2-2	few	CASSFRTGELFF	TGTGCCAGCAGCTTCCGGACCGGGGAGCTGTTTTTT
TRBD2	TRBV29-1	TRBJ2-3	NA	CSGQPQGLVGDTQYF	TGCAGCGGGCAGCCACAAGGACTAGTAGGAGATACGCAGTATTTT
TRBD1	TRBV15	TRBJ2-7	NA	CATSTDRGSYEQYF	TGTGCCACCAGTACTGACAGGGGCTCCTACGAGCAGTACTTC
NA	TRBV7-6	TRBJ2-5	few	CASSMIGEDGTQYF	TGTGCCAGCAGTATGATAGGGGAGGACGGGACCCAGTACTTC
TRBD1	TRBV6-1	TRBJ1-2	once	CASSATGLESYGYTF	TGTGCCAGCAGTGCGACAGGGCTGGAAAGCTATGGCTACACCTTC
TRBD1	TRBV5-6	TRBJ2-7	NA	CASSYSGTGIREQYF	TGTGCCAGCAGCTACTCCGGGACAGGTATTCGCGAGCAGTACTTC
TRBD1	TRBV9	TRBJ2-3	once	CASSSRGTGKPDTQYF	TGTGCCAGCAGCTCGAGAGGGACAGGGAAGCCAGATACGCAGTATTTT
NA	TRBV5-4	TRBJ2-7	NA	CASSLQGYEQYF	TGTGCCAGCAGTTTACAGGGCTACGAGCAGTACTTC
NA	TRBV14	TRBJ2-3	NA	CASSQENSAQYF	TGTGCCAGCAGCCAAGAGAACAGTGCGCAGTATTTT
NA	TRBV7-9	TRBJ1-2	NA	CASSLRGGYTF	TGTGCCAGCAGCTTACGAGGCGGCTACACCTTC
NA	TRBV2	TRBJ1-1	NA	CASRDPIAEAFF	TGTGCCAGCAGAGATCCTATCGCTGAAGCTTTCTTT
NA	TRBV5-4	TRBJ2-6	NA	CASSWEGVASGANVLTF	TGTGCCAGCAGTTGGGAAGGGGTAGCCTCTGGGGCCAACGTCCTGACTTTC
NA	TRBV7-9	TRBJ1-2	NA	CSSSGGGFHGYTF	TGTTCCAGCAGCGGCGGGGGCTTCCATGGCTACACCTTC
NA	TRBV5-1	TRBJ2-7	NA	CASSGTSYEQYF	TGCGCCAGCAGCGGAACTAGTTACGAGCAGTACTTC
NA	TRBV28	TRBJ1-6	NA	CASSLDGGSPLHF	TGTGCCAGCAGTTTAGATGGAGGATCACCCCTCCACTTT
TRBD2	TRBV5-1	TRBJ2-7	NA	CASSAGRESSYEQYF	TGCGCCAGCAGCGCGGGGAGGGAAAGCTCCTACGAGCAGTACTTC
TRBD1	TRBV30	TRBJ2-2	once	CAWRGTGGTGELFF	TGTGCCTGGAGGGGGACAGGGGGCACCGGGGAGCTGTTTTTT
TRBD2	TRBV6-4	TRBJ2-1	NA	CASSLSPGLAGERSYNEQFF	TGTGCCAGCAGTCTATCACCGGGACTAGCGGGAGAACGCTCCTACAATGAGCAGTTCTTC
TRBD2	TRBV6-4	TRBJ2-7	NA	CASNIGLADSYEQYF	TGTGCCAGCAATATCGGACTAGCGGACTCCTACGAGCAGTACTTC
TRBD2	TRBV2	TRBJ2-5	once	CASTGTSGREQETQYF	TGTGCCAGCACCGGGACTAGCGGGAGAGAACAAGAGACCCAGTACTTC
TRBD2	TRBV5-1	TRBJ2-1	NA	CASRPTGTSGYNEQFF	TGCGCCAGCCGCCCCACCGGGACTAGCGGCTACAATGAGCAGTTCTTC
NA	TRBV29-1	TRBJ2-6	NA	CSVVIGSGANVLTF	TGCAGCGTTGTTATCGGCTCTGGGGCCAACGTCCTGACTTTC
NA	TRBV18	TRBJ1-1	NA	CASSPQREPNTEAFF	TGTGCCAGCTCACCTCAACGGGAACCTAACACTGAAGCTTTCTTT
NA	TRBV5-1	TRBJ1-4	NA	CASSLGGQTNEKLFF	TGCGCCAGCAGCTTGGGAGGGCAGACTAATGAAAAACTGTTTTTT
NA	TRBV6-5	TRBJ1-2	NA	CASSYSTTGSYGYTF	TGTGCCAGCAGTTACTCGACTACGGGTTCCTATGGCTACACCTTC
NA	TRBV27	TRBJ1-2	few	CASSPILLGGSYGYTF	TGTGCCAGCAGTCCCATTCTCCTGGGAGGGAGCTATGGCTACACCTTC
NA	TRBV21-1	TRBJ2-7	NA	CASSKDPGGPAYEQYF	TGTGCCAGCAGCAAAGACCCCGGGGGTCCTGCCTACGAGCAGTACTTC
TRBD1	TRBV19	TRBJ1-4	NA	CASSAPDRGNEKLFF	TGTGCCAGTAGCGCTCCGGACAGGGGTAATGAAAAACTGTTTTTT
TRBD1	TRBV5-4	TRBJ1-2	NA	CASSDRGQAHYGYTF	TGTGCCAGCAGCGACAGGGGGCAGGCCCACTATGGCTACACCTTC
TRBD1	TRBV2	TRBJ1-4	NA	CASTTGQGRQELFF	TGTGCCAGCACTACGGGACAGGGGCGCCAGGAACTGTTTTTT
NA	TRBV28	TRBJ1-5	NA	CASSSDQPQHF	TGTGCCAGCAGTTCCGATCAGCCCCAGCATTTT
NA	TRBV23-1	TRBJ2-5	few	CASRRETQYF	TGCGCCAGCAGGAGAGAGACCCAGTACTTC
NA	TRBV28	TRBJ2-1	NA	CASSVSSEQFF	TGTGCCAGCTCCGTGTCTAGTGAGCAGTTCTTC
TRBD2	TRBV6-1	TRBJ2-2	NA	CASSESGGGSGELFF	TGTGCCAGCAGTGAAAGCGGGGGGGGTAGCGGGGAGCTGTTTTTT
TRBD2	TRBV13	TRBJ2-7	NA	CASSFTGLGRYEQYF	TGTGCCAGCAGCTTCACGGGACTAGGACGTTACGAGCAGTACTTC
TRBD1	TRBV6-5	TRBJ1-2	NA	CASSRGQGRNGYTF	TGTGCCAGCAGCCGAGGACAGGGAAGGAACGGCTACACCTTC
TRBD2	TRBV7-8	TRBJ2-1	few	CASSAGLAGVYWRDNEQFF	TGTGCCAGCAGCGCGGGGCTAGCGGGAGTCTATTGGCGGGACAATGAGCAGTTCTTC
TRBD1	TRBV7-7	TRBJ2-3	few	CASSPGDREGPAADTQYF	TGTGCCAGCAGCCCGGGGGACAGGGAGGGACCGGCGGCAGATACGCAGTATTTT
TRBD2	TRBV5-6	TRBJ2-7	NA	CASSFWGLAGGTYEQYF	TGTGCCAGCAGCTTTTGGGGACTAGCGGGAGGCACCTACGAGCAGTACTTC
NA	TRBV19	TRBJ1-5	NA	CASSAQGSSNQPQHF	TGTGCCAGTAGTGCCCAGGGCTCTAGCAATCAGCCCCAGCATTTT
TRBD1	TRBV11-3	TRBJ1-2	few	CASSFGQGVGAHTF	TGTGCCAGCAGCTTTGGACAGGGTGTCGGGGCTCACACCTTC
NA	TRBV18	TRBJ1-2	NA	CASSPLTGYGYTF	TGTGCCAGCTCACCACTGACTGGCTATGGCTACACCTTC
NA	TRBV13	TRBJ1-6	few	CASSPRAVSNSPLHF	TGTGCCAGCAGCCCCAGGGCAGTCTCCAATTCACCCCTCCACTTT
TRBD1	TRBV14	TRBJ2-7	NA	CASSPRDRVYEQYF	TGTGCCAGCAGCCCCCGGGACAGGGTCTACGAGCAGTACTTC
NA	TRBV29-1	TRBJ2-3	NA	CSVETRPPRDTQYF	TGCAGCGTCGAAACTAGGCCCCCTCGGGATACGCAGTATTTT